The 23 T cell receptor beta chains below come from one sample, sequenced in a study of blood T cells in healthy people across ages. Primed by a sample-barcoded 5' primer and a J-beta primer mix, a second PCR proceeded for about 6 to 11 cycles. In TCRdb, the 5' RACE reads were re-called with MiXCR into one record per CDR3 protein. The sample lists a few hundred thousand distinct CDR3 sequences, roughly 29% seen once, with under 20% in the top ten. The sequencing input was blood. The receptor set was obtained from a woman aged 70-85 years in good health.

In its sample, this clonotype was seen a few times. This chain uses TRBV6-6 with TRBJ2-5; D gene unclear. The J call could be wrong; TRBJ2-1 is a better fit for the DNA end. This CDR3 is 11 amino acids long. The germline gives CDR1 MNHNY, CDR2 SVGAGI (reference sequence). CDR3 in amino acids: CASSYTNEQFF. The CDR3 coding sequence is TGTGCCAGCAGTTATACCAATGAGCAGTTCTTC.

This clonotype came up many times. V usage is TRBV7-2 and J usage is TRBJ1-5; tentatively, D is TRBD1 (6 bases). This CDR3 is built from 13 residues. CDR1 is SGHTA, CDR2 FQGNSA, per germline. The V gene lost 3 bases and the J gene lost 10 bases, with 13 bases spanning the gap. In DNA form, the CDR3 reads TGTGCCAGCAGCTTTGAGGAACAGGGTCCCCAGCATTTT. Translated: CASSFEEQGPQHF.

The chain joins TRBV7-9 to TRBJ2-7, with 9 bases fitting TRBD2. Germline V CDR1 and CDR2: SEHNR, FQNEAQ (reference sequence). There are 13 residues in the CDR3. J gave up 2 bases and V 7 bases, and 3 bases lay outside the gene matches. The CDR3 spells CASNLAGTYEQYF. CDR3 nucleotides: TGTGCCAGCAATCTAGCGGGAACCTACGAGCAGTACTTC.

The chain uses TRBV7-9 and TRBJ2-5, with 8 bases lining up with TRBD2. V trimming: 5 bases; J trimming: 2 bases; junction bases outside the gene matches: 7. Germline V gene lookup returns CDR1 SEHNR and CDR2 FQNEAQ (reference sequence). This CDR3 spans 15 amino acids. The CDR3 reads CASSRSAGAQETQYF. CDR3 bases: TGTGCCAGCAGCCGCTCAGCGGGGGCGCAAGAGACCCAGTACTTC.

The gene calls are TRBV5-6 and TRBJ1-3, with 10 bases that match TRBD1. The V gene's germline CDR1 is SGHDT and CDR2 YYEEEE. The CDR3 consists of 16 residues. Unmatched junction bases numbered 7, after V lost 3 bases and J lost 4 bases. CDR3 coding DNA: TGTGCCAGCAGCTCGCTAGACAGGGGGCCCGGAAACACCATATATTTT. Encoded protein: CASSSLDRGPGNTIYF.

This clonotype has just a few counts. A read error may explain this, as a much larger clone is one base away. The chain couples TRBV14 to TRBJ1-2; D is unresolved. The CDR3 spans 16 residues. Germline V gene lookup returns CDR1 SGHDN and CDR2 FVKESK. CDR3 in DNA: TGTACCAGCAGCCAAGCACGCCGAGGAGGGTCCTATGGCTACACCTTC. Encoded protein: CTSSQARRGGSYGYTF.

The V gene is TRBV29-1, the J gene TRBJ2-1; 7 nucleotides match TRBD2. The CDR3 is 15 residues long. Germline V lookup: CDR1 SQVTM, CDR2 ANQGSEA. The J segment lost 10 bases and the V segment lost 0 bases, leaving 12 bases of the junction unmatched. CDR3 loop: CSVEDPVGGWREQFF. In nucleotides, the CDR3 is TGCAGCGTTGAAGACCCCGTGGGGGGGTGGAGGGAGCAGTTCTTC.

This clonotype was observed a handful of times. CDR3 sequence: CASSYSEDNEQFF. The CDR3 coding sequence is TGTGCCAGCAGTTACTCTGAAGACAATGAGCAGTTCTTC. The chain carries TRBV6-2 or TRBV6-3 and TRBJ2-1; D is unclear. Germline lookup yields CDR1 MNHEY and CDR2 SVGEGT. The CDR3 is made up of 13 amino acids. V dropped 0 bases and J dropped 5 bases, with 5 bases sitting between them.

This chain links TRBV6-2 or TRBV6-3 with TRBJ1-5; D remains ambiguous. Germline CDR1 MNHEY, CDR2 SVGEGT. The ends were cut back, 3 bases at V and 5 bases at J, with 8 bases in the middle. The CDR3 runs to 13 residues. CDR3 DNA sequence: TGTGCCAGCAGTTATTCGAGTTATCAGCCCCAGCATTTT. Its protein is CASSYSSYQPQHF.

The chain has TRBV9 and TRBJ2-5, with 10 bases that match TRBD2. The germline gives CDR1 SGDLS, CDR2 YYNGEE. The CDR3 sequence is 15 residues long. With V trimmed by 4 bases and J by 2 bases, 5 bases remained unmatched. The CDR3 region is CASSKAGGLQETQYF. Here the CDR3 DNA reads TGTGCCAGCAGCAAAGCGGGGGGGCTTCAAGAGACCCAGTACTTC. The variable domain in full, with the rest retrieved from reference TRBV9 and TRBJ2-5, is DSGVTQTPKHLITATGQRVTLRCSPRSGDLSVYWYQQSLDQGLQFLIQYYNGEERAKGNILERFSAQQFPDLHSELNLSSLELGDSALYFCASSKAGGLQETQYFGPGTRLLVL.

The rearrangement joins TRBV6-5 to TRBJ1-2; D unclear. CDR1 and CDR2 from the germline V gene are MNHEY and SVGAGI. The CDR3 has 14 amino acids. V was clipped by 6 bases and J by 7 bases, with 18 bases between them. CDR3 DNA: TGTGCCAGCAGAACCGCCTGGGCCACGGTTGGCTACACCTTC. Its protein product is CASRTAWATVGYTF.

For this clonotype: One end of the junction does not line up with germline, which may come from a read error. The chain carries TRBV29-1 and TRBJ2-7; D is perhaps TRBD1 (6 bases). This CDR3 has 15 residues. Germline lookup yields CDR1 SQVTM and CDR2 ANQGSEA. DNA for the CDR3: TGCGGCGTTCCGAAACAGGGCCCGAGCTCCTACGAGCAGTACTTC. Its translation: CGVPKQGPSSYEQYF.

The gene calls are TRBV9 and TRBJ2-5, with a tentative D call TRBD2 (5 bases). V was pared by 2 bases and J by 0 bases, with 14 bases between. CDR1 is SGDLS and CDR2 is YYNGEE in the germline V gene. The CDR3 spans 16 residues. The chain's CDR3 is CASSVPPGSNQETQYF. The CDR3 nucleotides are TGTGCCAGCAGCGTTCCACCGGGGAGCAACCAAGAGACCCAGTACTTC.

J is TRBJ2-1 and V is TRBV4-2; 12 nucleotides agree with TRBD2. This CDR3 has 16 residues. Germline V lookup: CDR1 LGHNA, CDR2 YNFKEQ. V dropped 2 bases and J dropped 9; count of bases not matched to a gene: 8. The CDR3 DNA sequence: TGTGCCAGCAGCCAAACCCTAGCGGGGGGGCCCGGTGAGCAGTTCTTC. Amino acid sequence: CASSQTLAGGPGEQFF.

The V call is TRBV7-2, the J call TRBJ2-7; the D gene is possibly TRBD2 (6 bases). Germline V gene lookup returns CDR1 SGHTA and CDR2 FQGNSA. Trimming took off 5 bases at V and 2 bases at J, with 10 bases between the two ends. The CDR3 extends over 13 amino acids. CDR3 protein: CASSRLATYEQYF. Written as DNA, the CDR3 is TGTGCCAGCAGCCGCCTAGCGACCTACGAGCAGTACTTC.

This clonotype was recorded a few times. The rearrangement joins TRBV9 to TRBJ1-1, with 9 bases identical to TRBD1. There are 15 residues in the CDR3. CDR1 is SGDLS, CDR2 YYNGEE, per germline. The trim removed 4 bases at V and 6 bases at J, leaving 10 bases unmatched. CDR3 in DNA: TGTGCCAGCAGCACTAGGACAGGGGAAGATTCTGAAGCTTTCTTT. This sequence encodes CASSTRTGEDSEAFF.

The rearrangement links TRBV18 to TRBJ2-5, with 10 nucleotides matching TRBD2. The CDR3 sequence is 14 residues long. Trimming cost V 2 bases and J 6 bases; bases outside gene matches: 3. Per the germline V gene, CDR1 is KGHSH and CDR2 is LQKENI. The CDR3 region is CASSPGLAEQTQYF. The CDR3 coding sequence is TGTGCCAGCTCACCAGGACTAGCGGAGCAGACCCAGTACTTC.

This clonotype came up a few times. V usage is TRBV20-1 and J usage is TRBJ2-5; D is perhaps TRBD2 (6 bases). TRBJ2-1 explains the end of the DNA better; the J call may be wrong. Germline loops: CDR1 DFQATT, CDR2 SNEGSKA (reference sequence). This CDR3 region has 15 residues. The CDR3: CSARVGTYSYNEQFF. In DNA form, the CDR3 reads TGCAGTGCTAGAGTGGGGACTTACTCCTACAATGAGCAGTTCTTC.

This clonotype was seen only a few times. This chain uses TRBV4-1 with TRBJ2-1, with D possibly matching TRBD2 (5 bases). The ends were cut back, 1 base at V and 8 bases at J, with 9 bases in the middle. The CDR3 runs 13 residues. The germline V gene has CDR1 MGHRA and CDR2 YSYEKL. In nucleotides, the CDR3 is TGCGCCAGCAGCCAAGTAGTAGCGTATGAGCAGTTCTTC. Residues: CASSQVVAYEQFF.

In its sample, this clonotype was seen a few times. The chain carries TRBV7-9 and TRBJ2-5; a weak D match, TRBD2 (6 bases). The CDR3 is 17 amino acids. Germline CDR1 reads SEHNR; CDR2 reads FQNEAQ (reference sequence). Trimming removed 5 bases at V and 0 bases at J, with 19 bases between. The CDR3 reads CASSPLFGGAYQETQYF. DNA for the CDR3: TGTGCCAGCAGCCCCCTGTTCGGGGGTGCGTACCAAGAGACCCAGTACTTC.

This clonotype was seen a few times. V usage is TRBV20-1 and J usage is TRBJ2-5; TRBD2 matches 14 bases. The length of the CDR3 is 14 residues. With V trimmed by 7 bases and J by 7 bases, 8 bases remained unmatched. The germline CDR1 and CDR2 sequences are DFQATT and SNEGSKA (reference sequence). CDR3 sequence: CSVPTSGGAVTQYF. As DNA, the CDR3 is TGCAGTGTTCCGACTAGCGGGGGGGCCGTGACCCAGTACTTC.

This clonotype has a handful of counts. The V and J genes are TRBV10-3 and TRBJ2-3, with TRBD2 matching over 8 bases. V lost 8 bases and J lost 0; bases outside the gene matches: 4. Germline assignment: CDR1 ENHRY and CDR2 SYGVKD. The CDR3 extends over 14 amino acids. This CDR3 is CAIAPSGSTDTQYF. The CDR3 region has the DNA TGTGCCATCGCGCCTAGCGGGAGCACAGATACGCAGTATTTT.

The chain uses TRBV5-1 and TRBJ2-3; 7 bases align to TRBD1. The ends lost 4 bases at V and 1 base at J; junction bases unmatched: 6. The germline gives CDR1 SGHRS, CDR2 YFSETQ. The CDR3 spans 15 residues. CDR3 bases: TGCGCCAGCAGCCGCGCAGGGGGTGGCACAGATACGCAGTATTTT. Amino acids: CASSRAGGGTDTQYF.